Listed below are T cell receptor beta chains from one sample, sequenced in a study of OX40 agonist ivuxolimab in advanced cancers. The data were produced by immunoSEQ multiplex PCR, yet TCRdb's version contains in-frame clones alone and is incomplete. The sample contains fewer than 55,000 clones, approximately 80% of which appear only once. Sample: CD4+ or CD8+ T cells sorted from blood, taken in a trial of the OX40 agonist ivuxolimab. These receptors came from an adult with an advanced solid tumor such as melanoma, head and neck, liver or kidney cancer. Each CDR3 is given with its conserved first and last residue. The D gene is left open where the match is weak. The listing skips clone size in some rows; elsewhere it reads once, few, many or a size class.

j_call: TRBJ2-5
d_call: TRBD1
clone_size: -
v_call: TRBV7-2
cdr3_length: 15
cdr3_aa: CASSLGRTGVVTQYF
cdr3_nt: TGTGCCAGCAGCTTAGGGCGGACAGGGGTCGTGACCCAGTACTTC

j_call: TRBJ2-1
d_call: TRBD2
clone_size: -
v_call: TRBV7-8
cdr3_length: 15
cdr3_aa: CASSFGRLAGGVQFF
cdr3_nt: TGTGCCAGCAGCTTCGGAAGACTAGCGGGAGGGGTCCAGTTCTTC

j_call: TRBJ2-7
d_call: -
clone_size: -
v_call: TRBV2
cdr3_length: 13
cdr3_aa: CASKRGPVGEQYF
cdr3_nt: TGTGCCAGCAAAAGAGGGCCCGTGGGCGAGCAGTACTTC

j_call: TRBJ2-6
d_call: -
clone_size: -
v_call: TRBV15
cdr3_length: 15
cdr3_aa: CATSRDSAGANVLTF
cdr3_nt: TGTGCCACCAGCAGAGATTCAGCCGGGGCCAACGTCCTGACTTTC

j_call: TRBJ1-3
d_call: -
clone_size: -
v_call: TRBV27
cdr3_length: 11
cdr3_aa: CASQSGNTIYF
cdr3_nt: TGTGCCAGCCAATCTGGAAACACCATATATTTT

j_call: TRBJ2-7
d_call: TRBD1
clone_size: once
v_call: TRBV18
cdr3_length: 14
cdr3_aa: CASSQTTGSGEQYF
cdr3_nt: TGTGCCAGCTCACAGACGACAGGGTCGGGTGAGCAGTACTTC

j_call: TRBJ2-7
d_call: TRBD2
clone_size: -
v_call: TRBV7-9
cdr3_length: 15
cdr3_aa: CASSLSSLAGYEQYF
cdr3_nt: TGTGCCAGCAGCCTATCGTCTCTAGCGGGCTACGAGCAGTACTTC

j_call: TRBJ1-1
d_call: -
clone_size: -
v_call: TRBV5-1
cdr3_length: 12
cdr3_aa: CASSLGRTEAFF
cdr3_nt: TGCGCCAGCAGCTTGGGTCGGACTGAAGCTTTCTTT

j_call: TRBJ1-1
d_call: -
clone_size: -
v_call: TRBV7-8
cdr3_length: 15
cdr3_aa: CAGRAGEGTNTEAFF
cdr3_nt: TGTGCCGGTCGAGCGGGTGAGGGGACGAACACTGAAGCTTTCTTT

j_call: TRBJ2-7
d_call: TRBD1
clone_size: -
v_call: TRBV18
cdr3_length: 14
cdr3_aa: CASSPGTGAYEQYF
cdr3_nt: TGTGCCAGCTCCCCGGGGACAGGAGCCTACGAGCAGTACTTC

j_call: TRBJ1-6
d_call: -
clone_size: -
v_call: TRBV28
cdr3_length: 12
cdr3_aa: CASTPRSSPLHF
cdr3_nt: TGTGCCAGCACCCCACGGAGTTCACCCCTCCACTTT

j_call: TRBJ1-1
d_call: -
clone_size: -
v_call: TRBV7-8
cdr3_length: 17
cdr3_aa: CASSLGITGLRNTEAFF
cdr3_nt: TGTGCCAGCAGCTTAGGAATCACCGGGTTAAGGAACACTGAAGCTTTCTTT

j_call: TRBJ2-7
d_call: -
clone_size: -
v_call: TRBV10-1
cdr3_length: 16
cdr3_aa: CASSGKRRQNSYEQYF
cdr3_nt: TGCGCCAGCAGTGGGAAGAGGAGACAGAACTCCTACGAGCAGTACTTC

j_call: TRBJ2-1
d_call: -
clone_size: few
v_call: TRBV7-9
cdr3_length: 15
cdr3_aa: CASSPLGTGNNEQFF
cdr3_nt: TGTGCCAGCAGCCCATTAGGGACGGGTAACAATGAGCAGTTCTTC

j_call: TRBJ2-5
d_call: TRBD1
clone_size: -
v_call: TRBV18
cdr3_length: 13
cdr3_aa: CASSPGQGETQYF
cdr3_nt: TGTGCCAGCTCACCAGGACAGGGAGAGACCCAGTACTTC

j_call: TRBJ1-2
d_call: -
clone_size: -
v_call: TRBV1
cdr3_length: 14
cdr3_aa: CTSSQDRGDYGYTF
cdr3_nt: TGCACCAGCAGCCAAGATCGAGGAGATTATGGCTACACCTTC

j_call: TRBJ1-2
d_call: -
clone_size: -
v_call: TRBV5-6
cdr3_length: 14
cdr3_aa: CASSFKDRNYGYTF
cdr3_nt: TGTGCCAGCAGCTTTAAAGACAGGAACTATGGCTACACCTTC

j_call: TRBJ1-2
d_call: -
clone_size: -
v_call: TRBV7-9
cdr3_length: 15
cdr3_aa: CASSLGPGIIHGYTF
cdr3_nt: TGTGCCAGCAGCTTAGGGCCAGGGATAATTCATGGCTACACCTTC

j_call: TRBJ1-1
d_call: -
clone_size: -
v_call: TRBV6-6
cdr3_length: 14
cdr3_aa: CASFSTGGSLEAFF
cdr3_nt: TGTGCCAGCTTTTCAACCGGGGGCTCCCTCGAAGCTTTCTTT

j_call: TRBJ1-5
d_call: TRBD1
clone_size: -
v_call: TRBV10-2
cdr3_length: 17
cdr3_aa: CASSMKLDRGLDQPQHF
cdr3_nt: TGCGCCAGCAGTATGAAACTGGACAGGGGGCTCGATCAGCCCCAGCATTTT

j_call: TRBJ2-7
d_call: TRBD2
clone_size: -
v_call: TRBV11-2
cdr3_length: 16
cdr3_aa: CASSQGTSGRAYEQYF
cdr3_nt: TGTGCCAGCAGCCAAGGGACTAGCGGGAGGGCCTACGAGCAGTACTTC

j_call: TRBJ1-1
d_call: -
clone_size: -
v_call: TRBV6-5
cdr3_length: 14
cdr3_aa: CASSWDTRRTEAFF
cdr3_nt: TGTGCCAGCAGTTGGGACACCCGGAGGACTGAAGCTTTCTTT

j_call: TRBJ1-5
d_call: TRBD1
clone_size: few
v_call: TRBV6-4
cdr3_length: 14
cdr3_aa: CASLWDRENQPQHF
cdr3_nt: TGTGCCAGCCTCTGGGACAGGGAGAATCAGCCCCAGCATTTT

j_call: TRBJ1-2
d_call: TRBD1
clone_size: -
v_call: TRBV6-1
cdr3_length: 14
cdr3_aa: CASRFLGQSYGYTF
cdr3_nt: TGTGCCAGCAGATTTCTGGGACAGTCCTATGGCTACACCTTC

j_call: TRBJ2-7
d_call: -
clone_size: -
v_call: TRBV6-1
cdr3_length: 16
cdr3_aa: CASSEVRTRGAYEQYF
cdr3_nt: TGTGCCAGCAGTGAAGTCCGGACCAGGGGAGCCTACGAGCAGTACTTC

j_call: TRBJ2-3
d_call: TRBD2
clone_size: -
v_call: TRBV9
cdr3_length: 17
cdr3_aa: CASSARLAGDVADTQYF
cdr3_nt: TGTGCCAGCAGCGCCCGACTAGCGGGAGATGTAGCAGATACGCAGTATTTT

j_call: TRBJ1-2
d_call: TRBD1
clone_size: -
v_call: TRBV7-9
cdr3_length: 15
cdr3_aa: CASSRGDRVGYGYTF
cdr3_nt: TGTGCCAGCAGCCGGGGGGACAGGGTTGGCTATGGCTACACCTTC

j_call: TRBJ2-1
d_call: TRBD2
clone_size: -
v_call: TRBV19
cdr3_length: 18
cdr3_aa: CASKPGLAGGPRYNEQFF
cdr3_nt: TGTGCCAGTAAACCGGGACTAGCGGGAGGGCCAAGGTACAATGAGCAGTTCTTC

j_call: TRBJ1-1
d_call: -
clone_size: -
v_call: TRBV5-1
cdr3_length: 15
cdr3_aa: CASSLERRGNTEAFF
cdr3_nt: TGCGCCAGCAGCTTGGAGCGTCGGGGGAACACTGAAGCTTTCTTT

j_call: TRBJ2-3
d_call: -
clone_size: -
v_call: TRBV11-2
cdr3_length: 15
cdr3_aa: CASSSHGTLTDTQYF
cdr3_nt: TGTGCCAGCAGCTCCCATGGGACCCTCACAGATACGCAGTATTTT

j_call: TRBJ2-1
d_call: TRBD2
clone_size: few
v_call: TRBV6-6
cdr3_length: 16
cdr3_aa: CAIGGPSGRVYNEQFF
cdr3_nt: TGTGCCATCGGGGGCCCTAGCGGGAGGGTTTACAATGAGCAGTTCTTC

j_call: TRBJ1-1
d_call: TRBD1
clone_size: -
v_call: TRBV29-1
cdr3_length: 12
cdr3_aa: CSVYRGGTEAFF
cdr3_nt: TGCAGCGTGTACAGGGGCGGCACTGAAGCTTTCTTT

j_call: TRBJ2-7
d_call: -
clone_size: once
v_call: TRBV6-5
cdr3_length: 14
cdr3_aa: CASSFTGQSYEQYF
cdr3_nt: TGTGCCAGCAGTTTTACAGGGCAATCCTACGAGCAGTACTTC

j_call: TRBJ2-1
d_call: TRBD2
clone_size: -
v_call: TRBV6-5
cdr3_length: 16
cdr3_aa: CASSYSIAGEVNEQFF
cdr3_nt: TGTGCCAGCAGTTACTCGATTGCGGGAGAGGTCAATGAGCAGTTCTTC

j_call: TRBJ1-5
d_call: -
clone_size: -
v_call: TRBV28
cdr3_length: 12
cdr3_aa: CASDVSNQPQHF
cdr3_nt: TGTGCCAGCGATGTTAGCAATCAGCCCCAGCATTTT

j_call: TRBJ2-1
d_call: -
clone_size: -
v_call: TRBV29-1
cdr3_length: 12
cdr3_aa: CSVDRGPPEQFF
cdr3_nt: TGCAGCGTTGACCGAGGGCCCCCTGAGCAGTTCTTC

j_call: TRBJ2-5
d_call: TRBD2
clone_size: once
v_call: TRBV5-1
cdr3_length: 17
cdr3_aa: CASSRGTSGIRQETQYF
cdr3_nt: TGCGCCAGCAGCAGAGGGACTAGCGGGATAAGGCAAGAGACCCAGTACTTC

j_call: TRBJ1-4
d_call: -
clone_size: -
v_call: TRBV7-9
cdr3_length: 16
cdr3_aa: CASSSPLQIFNEKLFF
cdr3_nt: TGTGCCAGCAGCTCACCATTACAGATCTTTAATGAAAAACTGTTTTTT

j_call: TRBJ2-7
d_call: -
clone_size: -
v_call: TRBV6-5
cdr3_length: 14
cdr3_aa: CASRAASASYEQYF
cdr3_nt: TGTGCCAGCCGGGCAGCCAGCGCCTCCTACGAGCAGTACTTC

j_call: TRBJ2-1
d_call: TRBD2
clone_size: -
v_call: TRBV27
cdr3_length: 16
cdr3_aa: CASSGLAGQLYNEQFF
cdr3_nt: TGTGCCAGCAGTGGGCTAGCGGGTCAGCTTTACAATGAGCAGTTCTTC

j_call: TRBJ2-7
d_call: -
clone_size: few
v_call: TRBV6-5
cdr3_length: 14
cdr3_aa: CASSYFGDSYEQYF
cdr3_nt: TGTGCCAGCAGTTACTTCGGGGACTCCTACGAGCAGTACTTC

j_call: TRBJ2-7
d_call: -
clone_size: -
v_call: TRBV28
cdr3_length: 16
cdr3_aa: CASLSPTGTDSYEQYF
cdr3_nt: TGTGCCAGCTTAAGCCCTACTGGGACGGACTCCTACGAGCAGTACTTC

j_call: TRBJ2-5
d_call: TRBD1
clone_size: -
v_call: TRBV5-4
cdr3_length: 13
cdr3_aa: CASSLRGPETQYF
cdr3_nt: TGTGCCAGCAGCTTGAGGGGGCCAGAGACCCAGTACTTC

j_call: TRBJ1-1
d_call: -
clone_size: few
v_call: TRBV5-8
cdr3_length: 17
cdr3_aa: CASSLVMAGARNTEAFF
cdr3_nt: TGTGCCAGCAGCTTGGTTATGGCGGGGGCGAGGAACACTGAAGCTTTCTTT

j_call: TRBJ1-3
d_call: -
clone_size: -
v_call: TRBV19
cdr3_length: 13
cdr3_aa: CASSGVLGNTIYF
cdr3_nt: TGTGCCAGTAGTGGGGTCCTCGGAAACACCATATATTTT

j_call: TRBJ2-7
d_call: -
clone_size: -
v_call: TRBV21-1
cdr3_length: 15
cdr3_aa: CASSKEIVVTYEQYF
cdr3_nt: TGTGCCAGCAGCAAAGAAATAGTGGTAACCTACGAGCAGTACTTC

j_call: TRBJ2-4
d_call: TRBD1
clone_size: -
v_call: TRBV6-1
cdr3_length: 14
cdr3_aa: CASRPGQGSNIQYF
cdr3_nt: TGTGCCAGCAGACCAGGACAGGGGTCGAACATTCAGTACTTC

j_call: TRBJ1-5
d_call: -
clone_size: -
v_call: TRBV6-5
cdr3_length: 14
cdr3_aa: CASSQQNSNQPQHF
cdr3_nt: TGTGCCAGCAGCCAGCAAAACAGCAATCAGCCCCAGCATTTT

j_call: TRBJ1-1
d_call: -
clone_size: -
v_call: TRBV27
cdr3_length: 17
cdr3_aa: CASSLYGGRLGNTEAFF
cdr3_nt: TGTGCCAGCAGTTTATACGGGGGTAGGTTAGGTAACACTGAAGCTTTCTTT

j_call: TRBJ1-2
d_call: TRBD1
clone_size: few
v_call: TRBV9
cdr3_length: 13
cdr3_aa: CASGEDRADGYTF
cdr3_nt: TGTGCCAGCGGTGAAGACAGGGCTGATGGCTACACCTTC

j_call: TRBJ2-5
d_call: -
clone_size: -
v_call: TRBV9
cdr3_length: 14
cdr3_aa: CASSVGLTAETQYF
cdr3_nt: TGTGCCAGCAGCGTAGGTCTGACAGCAGAGACCCAGTACTTC

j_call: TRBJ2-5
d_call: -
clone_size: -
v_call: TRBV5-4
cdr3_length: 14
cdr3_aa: CASSLERQKETQYF
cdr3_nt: TGTGCCAGCAGCTTGGAAAGGCAAAAAGAGACCCAGTACTTC

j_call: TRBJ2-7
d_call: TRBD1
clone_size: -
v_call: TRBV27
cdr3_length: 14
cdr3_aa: CASSLSRGLDEQYF
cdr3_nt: TGTGCCAGCAGTTTAAGCAGGGGGCTTGACGAGCAGTACTTC

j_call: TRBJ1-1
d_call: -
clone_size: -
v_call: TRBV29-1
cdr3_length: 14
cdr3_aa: CSAYGGPGNTEAFF
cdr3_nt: TGCAGCGCCTACGGGGGGCCAGGGAACACTGAAGCTTTCTTT